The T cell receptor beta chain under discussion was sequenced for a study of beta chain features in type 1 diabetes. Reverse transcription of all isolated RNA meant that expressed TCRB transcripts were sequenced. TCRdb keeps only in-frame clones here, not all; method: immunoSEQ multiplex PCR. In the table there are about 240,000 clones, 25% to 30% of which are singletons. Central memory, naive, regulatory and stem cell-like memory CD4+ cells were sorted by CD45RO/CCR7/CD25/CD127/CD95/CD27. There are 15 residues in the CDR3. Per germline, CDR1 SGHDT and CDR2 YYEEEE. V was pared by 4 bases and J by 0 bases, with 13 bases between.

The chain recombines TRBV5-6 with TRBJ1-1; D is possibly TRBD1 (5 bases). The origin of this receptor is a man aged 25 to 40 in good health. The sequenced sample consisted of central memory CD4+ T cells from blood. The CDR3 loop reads CASSPPGFLNTEAFF. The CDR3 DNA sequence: TGTGCCAGCAGCCCGCCAGGGTTCCTGAACACTGAAGCTTTCTTT.